The 27 T cell receptor beta chains below were found in one sample sequenced in a study of T cells in Graves' hyperthyroidism and ophthalmopathy. The investigators amplified TCR beta CDR3 regions from RNA transcripts. Carried out on the TCR CDR3, a first-round RT-PCR used the HTBI primer set. TCRdb reprocessed the multiplex PCR reads via MiXCR and lists one record per CDR3 protein. In the table there are hundreds of thousands of distinct CDR3 sequences, roughly 15% of which are singletons. Sequenced input: blood. The receptors derive from a young woman with Graves' hyperthyroidism.

This clonotype was recorded many times. DNA of the CDR3: TGTGCCAGCAGCCAACCGATCGGGACAGGGATTCATGGCTACACCTTC. This codes for CASSQPIGTGIHGYTF. The chain recombines TRBV3-1 with TRBJ1-2, with 9 bases aligning to TRBD1. Trimming cost V 2 bases and J 6 bases; bases outside gene matches: 10. The CDR3 is made up of 16 amino acids. CDR1 and CDR2 (germline): LGHDT, YNNKEL (reference sequence).

The CDR3 region has the DNA TGTGCCAGCATTTCCACAGATGCCTATGGCTACACCTTC. This codes for CASISTDAYGYTF. This chain uses TRBV7-9 with TRBJ1-2; D gene uncertain. The germline V gene has CDR1 SEHNR and CDR2 FQNEAQ (reference sequence). The length of the CDR3 is 13 residues. V lost 7 bases to trimming and J lost 4 bases, with 13 bases between them.

This clonotype has more than one count but fewer than ten. This chain uses TRBV3-1 with TRBJ1-2; D uncertain. The CDR3 covers 13 residues. Germline assignment: CDR1 LGHDT and CDR2 YNNKEL (reference sequence). V gave up 5 bases and J gave up 8 bases, with 15 bases separating them. The CDR3 DNA reads TGTGCCAGCAGCTTAGTAGACACAGCGGGCTACACCTTC. It yields the protein CASSLVDTAGYTF.

This clonotype was observed a handful of times. DNA of the CDR3: TGTGCCAGCAGGCAGACAGGGGCCCGTCTATACGAGCAGTACTTC. This sequence encodes CASRQTGARLYEQYF. The rearrangement uses TRBV6-1 and TRBJ2-7; 8 bases map to TRBD1. This CDR3 has 15 amino acids. V dropped 6 bases and J dropped 4; count of bases not matched to a gene: 11. CDR1 and CDR2 from the germline V gene are MNHNS and SASEGT.

This clonotype was counted many times. The J gene is TRBJ2-5, the V gene TRBV15; 9 bases line up with TRBD2. V was clipped by 0 bases and J by 4 bases; unmatched bases: 9. CDR1 LNHNV and CDR2 YYDKDF come from the germline V gene (reference sequence). The CDR3 contains 17 residues. The chain's CDR3 is CATSRDRGLAGAETQYF. The CDR3 DNA reads as TGTGCCACCAGCAGAGATAGGGGGTTAGCGGGAGCAGAGACCCAGTACTTC.

This clonotype was found many times. A read error may produce the germline difference seen at one junction end. V is TRBV9 and J is TRBJ2-1; 9 bases line up with TRBD2. Germline-derived CDR1 and CDR2 are SGDLS and YYNGEE. CDR3 size: 14 residues. The CDR3 coding sequence is TGTGCCAGCAGTGTAGCGGGAGTTTACAATGAGCAGTTCTTC. Its protein is CASSVAGVYNEQFF.

The V and J genes are TRBV20-1 and TRBJ2-4; TRBD1 agrees at 7 bases. J gave up 0 bases and V 1 base, and 12 bases lay outside the gene matches. Per the germline V gene, CDR1 is DFQATT and CDR2 is SNEGSKA (reference sequence). The CDR3 spans 18 residues. CDR3 in DNA: TGCAGTGCTAGAGCAGGGGGAAATACCTATCTAGCCAAAAACATTCAGTACTTC. Protein product: CSARAGGNTYLAKNIQYF.

The J gene is TRBJ2-4, the V gene TRBV28, with D perhaps being TRBD1 or TRBD2 (6 bases each). Trimming stripped 2 bases from V and 14 bases from J, with 16 bases between. Germline loops: CDR1 MDHEN, CDR2 SYDVKM. CDR3 length: 13 amino acids. The CDR3 loop is CASSLDRRAMKYF. The CDR3, as DNA: TGTGCCAGCAGTTTAGACAGGAGGGCTATGAAGTACTTC.

This clonotype was seen many times. The chain combines TRBV6-4 with TRBJ1-1, with D maybe TRBD1 (5 bases). CDR3 size: 14 residues. V lost 2 bases and J lost 7, with 14 bases in between. Germline V gene lookup returns CDR1 MRHNA and CDR2 SNTAGT. CDR3 region: CASSDRGEGSEAFF. CDR3 coding DNA: TGTGCCAGCAGTGACAGGGGCGAAGGGAGTGAAGCTTTCTTT.

This clonotype has a count of ten or more. V usage is TRBV28 and J usage is TRBJ2-1; 9 bases fit TRBD2. The V segment lost 6 bases and the J segment 8 bases; nucleotides outside the gene matches: 5. Germline CDR1 and CDR2: MDHEN and SYDVKM. The CDR3 is made up of 13 amino acids. CDR3 sequence: CASRWREGYEQFF. DNA of the CDR3: TGTGCCAGCAGGTGGCGGGAGGGATATGAGCAGTTCTTC.

This clonotype occurred many times. The rearrangement uses TRBV2 and TRBJ2-1; D uncertain. Trimming took off 3 bases at V and 3 bases at J, with 9 bases between the two ends. CDR3 length: 14 residues. CDR1 and CDR2 from the germline V gene are SNHLY and FYNNEI. The CDR3 nucleotides read TGTGCCAGCAGTGACATGGCCGGCTACAATGAGCAGTTCTTC. It is translated as CASSDMAGYNEQFF.

The chain recombines TRBV5-5 with TRBJ2-7, with a possible D match to TRBD1 (6 bases). Trimming cost V 4 bases and J 5 bases, with 19 bases left between them. CDR3 length equals 15 residues. Germline CDR1 is SGHKS and CDR2 is YYEKEE (reference sequence). The CDR3 region is CASSTYDRFLNEQYF. CDR3 sequence (DNA): TGTGCCAGCAGCACCTACGACAGGTTTCTTAACGAGCAGTACTTC.

In this sample, this clonotype turned up many times. The J gene is TRBJ2-3, the V gene TRBV7-8; no firm D call. Trimming took off 6 bases at V and 2 bases at J, with 12 bases between the two ends. The CDR3 contains 14 residues. Germline V gene sequence: CDR1 SGHVS, CDR2 FQNEAQ. The chain's CDR3 is CASSPSPSTDTQYF. Here the CDR3 DNA reads TGTGCCAGCAGTCCGTCCCCCTCCACAGATACGCAGTATTTT.

This clonotype was counted at least ten times. The gene calls are TRBV5-1 and TRBJ2-3; weak D call: TRBD2 (6 bases). Germline assignment: CDR1 SGHRS and CDR2 YFSETQ. The CDR3 loop spans 15 amino acids. The V end lost 3 bases, the J end lost 2 bases, and 13 bases lay between the germline ends. CDR3 bases: TGCGCCAGCAGCTACGGGGACTCCTACACAGATACGCAGTATTTT. Its translation: CASSYGDSYTDTQYF.

V is TRBV7-9 and J is TRBJ2-7, with TRBD2 matching over 7 bases. Germline V CDR1 and CDR2: SEHNR, FQNEAQ (reference sequence). CDR3 size: 14 residues. V lost 3 bases and J lost 0; bases outside the gene matches: 2. CDR3 bases: TGTGCCAGCAGCTTCCCTAGCGGCTCCTACGAGCAGTACTTC. Translated: CASSFPSGSYEQYF. The variable domain in full, completed from reference TRBV7-9 and TRBJ2-7, reads DTGVSQNPRHKITKRGQNVTFRCDPISEHNRLYWYRQTLGQGPEFLTYFQNEAQLEKSRLLSDRFSAERPKGSFSTLEIQRTEQGDSAMYLCASSFPSGSYEQYFGPGTRLTVT.

In this sample, this clonotype turned up many times. This chain uses TRBV18 with TRBJ2-3, with no clear D. V lost 3 bases, J lost 6 bases, and 10 bases lay in between. This CDR3 comprises 13 residues. Per the germline V gene, CDR1 is KGHSH and CDR2 is LQKENI. CDR3 loop: CASSPLRQDTQYF. CDR3 DNA sequence: TGTGCCAGCTCACCCCTCAGGCAGGATACGCAGTATTTT.

This clonotype was counted many times. The chain employs TRBV20-1 and TRBJ2-7, with a possible D match to TRBD2 (6 bases). Germline assignment: CDR1 DFQATT and CDR2 SNEGSKA (reference sequence). The CDR3 covers 17 residues. Trimming removed 5 bases from V and 3 bases from J, with 26 bases in between. This CDR3 is CSAEDTWQLGGIYEQYF. The CDR3, as DNA: TGCAGTGCTGAGGACACTTGGCAACTGGGAGGTATCTACGAGCAGTACTTC.

In this sample, this clonotype turned up many times. The gene calls are TRBV3-1 and TRBJ2-7; the match to TRBD2 covers 9 bases. The germline V gene has CDR1 LGHDT and CDR2 YNNKEL (reference sequence). The V segment lost 6 bases and the J segment 2 bases; nucleotides outside the gene matches: 5. The CDR3 has 14 residues. CDR3 in DNA: TGTGCCAGCAGTATAGCGGGAGAGACCTACGAGCAGTACTTC. It specifies CASSIAGETYEQYF.

Here the CDR3 reads CASTRYGTSGSTDTQYF. In DNA, the CDR3 is TGTGCCAGCACACGCTACGGGACTAGCGGGAGCACAGATACGCAGTATTTT. The genes are TRBV27 and TRBJ2-3, with 12 nucleotides matching TRBD2. V lost 7 bases to trimming and J lost 0 bases; unmatched junction nucleotides: 8. This CDR3 has 17 residues. The germline CDR1 and CDR2 sequences are MNHEY and SMNVEV (reference sequence).

The chain employs TRBV29-1 and TRBJ1-1; D is perhaps TRBD1 (5 bases). Germline assignment: CDR1 SQVTM and CDR2 ANQGSEA. Trimming took 7 bases from V and 0 from J, leaving 9 bases between them. The CDR3 extends over 12 amino acids. Here the CDR3 reads CSAAGVNTEAFF. CDR3 coding DNA: TGCAGCGCCGCGGGGGTGAACACTGAAGCTTTCTTT.

This clonotype was detected many times. This chain connects TRBV19 to TRBJ2-5, with 7 nucleotides matching TRBD2. V dropped 3 bases and J dropped 5; count of bases not matched to a gene: 6. The CDR3 contains 14 residues. Germline V gene lookup returns CDR1 LNHDA and CDR2 SQIVND (reference sequence). The CDR3 protein is CASSMPGGSETQYF. The CDR3 DNA reads TGTGCCAGTAGTATGCCGGGCGGGAGTGAGACCCAGTACTTC.

This clonotype was seen ten or more times. The chain combines TRBV12-3 or TRBV12-4 with TRBJ2-7; TRBD2 matches 9 bases. This CDR3 region has 16 residues. J lost 5 bases, V lost 2 bases, and 10 bases had no gene match. This CDR3 reads CASSLSISSGINEQYF. CDR3 in DNA: TGTGCCAGCAGTTTATCTATTTCTAGCGGGATAAACGAGCAGTACTTC.

The sample holds many counts of this clonotype. CDR3 nucleotide sequence: TGCAGCGTCCCTGCGGGGGGGACCCAGTACTTC. Its protein is CSVPAGGTQYF. This chain joins TRBV29-1 and TRBJ2-5; 8 positions match TRBD2. Germline V gene lookup returns CDR1 SQVTM and CDR2 ANQGSEA. The J segment lost 7 bases and the V segment lost 6 bases, leaving 4 bases of the junction unmatched. This CDR3 spans 11 amino acids.

This clonotype occurred a few times. The J gene is TRBJ2-3, the V gene TRBV12-3 or TRBV12-4, with 11 bases that match TRBD2. CDR3 length: 20 residues. With V trimmed by 6 bases and J by 0 bases, 17 bases remained unmatched. The CDR3 DNA is TGTGCCAGCAGCCCGATGCCGGAGGGACTAGCGGCCGCTAGCACAGATACGCAGTATTTT. It encodes CASSPMPEGLAAASTDTQYF.

Note on this clonotype: Since a much larger clone is just one base distant, this may be a read error. V gene TRBV30 combines with J gene TRBJ2-7; D not resolved. Germline-derived CDR1 and CDR2 are GTSNPN and SVGIG (reference sequence). The ends were cut back, 4 bases at V and 7 bases at J, with 17 bases in the middle. CDR3 length: 13 amino acids. The CDR3 nucleotides read TGTGCCTGGATTTCGGCTAGGGCATTTGAGCAGTACTTC. Its translation: CAWISARAFEQYF.

This chain links TRBV28 with TRBJ1-5; D ambiguous. Trimming removed 1 base from V and 5 bases from J, with 21 bases in between. Germline V gene data show CDR1 as MDHEN and CDR2 as SYDVKM. This CDR3 region has 18 residues. CDR3 in amino acids: CASSLLAIRREGDQPQHF. The CDR3 DNA sequence: TGTGCCAGCAGTTTATTGGCAATCAGAAGGGAGGGCGATCAGCCCCAGCATTTT.

V gene TRBV6-1 combines with J gene TRBJ2-4, with 8 bases identical to TRBD1. The CDR3 covers 14 residues. J was trimmed by 5 bases and V by 6 bases; bases with no gene match: 6. Per the germline V gene, CDR1 is MNHNS and CDR2 is SASEGT. The chain's CDR3 is CASRPRDRQNIQYF. The DNA of the CDR3 is TGTGCCAGCAGACCCCGGGACAGGCAAAACATTCAGTACTTC.